These 26 T cell receptor beta chains share one sample of origin, sequenced in a study of shared clonotypes between healthy human individuals. Produced via immunoSEQ multiplex PCR; TCRdb's table is partial and in-frame only. The sample includes approximately 1.4 million clones, around 98% of them seen just once. Sequencing used naive CD4+ T cells sorted from blood. Subset meaning: CD45RA+ positively selected. The receptors originated from a man aged 25 to 40 in good health.

A remark on this clone: At one of its ends the junction is not consistent with the germline gene, which may arise from a read error. The chain is built from TRBV5-4 and TRBJ2-3, with 8 bases aligning to TRBD2. This CDR3 is built from 16 residues. Germline V lookup: CDR1 SGHNT, CDR2 YYREEE (reference sequence). The CDR3 reads CASSLGAGAHTGTQYF. In nucleotides, the CDR3 is TGTGCCAGCAGCTTGGGAGCGGGAGCCCACACAGGTACGCAGTATTTT.

The V call is TRBV28, the J call TRBJ2-1; D is undetermined. Trimming took 0 bases from V and 5 from J, leaving 23 bases between them. The CDR3 runs to 19 residues. The germline V gene has CDR1 MDHEN and CDR2 SYDVKM. CDR3 in amino acids: CASSLCHQDVGSEDNEQFF. Here the CDR3 DNA reads TGTGCCAGCAGTTTATGCCATCAGGACGTGGGATCCGAAGACAATGAGCAGTTCTTC.

The chain couples TRBV2 to TRBJ1-5; D unresolved. V lost 6 bases and J 4 bases, leaving 19 bases between the germline ends. The CDR3 has 16 amino acids. Looked up from germline, CDR1 is SNHLY and CDR2 is FYNNEI. This CDR3 is CASSGNTAVENQPQHF. Written as DNA, the CDR3 is TGTGCCAGCAGCGGGAATACAGCAGTCGAAAATCAGCCCCAGCATTTT.

This chain links TRBV5-1 with TRBJ2-6, with no clear D. V gave up 0 bases and J gave up 4 bases, with 14 bases separating them. The CDR3 sequence is 17 residues long. Per the germline V gene, CDR1 is SGHRS and CDR2 is YFSETQ. In nucleotides, the CDR3 is TGCGCCAGCAGCTTGGGACTGCAAAACGGCGGGGCCAACGTCCTGACTTTC. Its protein product is CASSLGLQNGGANVLTF. Filled out from reference TRBV5-1 and TRBJ2-6, the complete variable domain reads KAGVTQTPRYLIKTRGQQVTLSCSPISGHRSVSWYQQTPGQGLQFLFEYFSETQRNKGNFPGRFSGRQFSNSRSEMNVSTLELGDSALYLCASSLGLQNGGANVLTFGAGSRLTVL.

This chain links TRBV5-6 with TRBJ1-5; D possibly corresponds to TRBD1 (5 bases). The germline V and J ends were trimmed by 0 bases and 6 bases, with 10 bases remaining between them. The CDR3 consists of 14 residues. Germline assignment: CDR1 SGHDT and CDR2 YYEEEE. CDR3 nucleotides: TGTGCCAGCAGCTTGGAAGGGGACCCTCAGCCCCAGCATTTT. Protein sequence: CASSLEGDPQPQHF.

The chain employs TRBV18 and TRBJ1-3; D unresolved. This CDR3 comprises 13 residues. V was cut by 3 bases and J by 14 bases, with 17 bases left in between. Germline V lookup: CDR1 KGHSH, CDR2 LQKENI. Here the CDR3 reads CASSPIGGPPLYF. The CDR3 DNA reads as TGTGCCAGCTCACCTATCGGTGGTCCGCCACTATATTTT.

The rearrangement joins TRBV11-3 to TRBJ2-2; D perhaps matches TRBD1 (6 bases). Germline assignment: CDR1 SGHNT and CDR2 YENEEA. The germline V and J ends were trimmed by 3 bases and 6 bases, with 14 bases remaining between them. The CDR3 is 15 amino acids. The DNA of the CDR3 is TGTGCCAGCAGCTTTGGGACACCGATGTCCGGGGAGCTGTTTTTT. It encodes CASSFGTPMSGELFF.

V and J are TRBV5-6 and TRBJ2-1, with D possibly being TRBD1 (5 bases). This CDR3 comprises 17 residues. Deletions cut 4 bases from V and 7 bases from J, with 24 bases between. Per the germline V gene, CDR1 is SGHDT and CDR2 is YYEEEE. Here the CDR3 reads CASSPSWGSEVFNEQFF. DNA for the CDR3: TGTGCCAGCAGCCCGAGCTGGGGCAGTGAAGTTTTTAATGAGCAGTTCTTC.

The chain links TRBV2 to TRBJ2-3, with TRBD1 matching 9 bases. Germline V gives CDR1 SNHLY, CDR2 FYNNEI. The CDR3 runs to 18 residues. V gave up 8 bases and J gave up 0 bases; unmatched junction bases: 15. CDR3 DNA sequence: TGTGCCAGCGTGGGGGAGGGCCTACAGGGGGCTAGCACAGATACGCAGTATTTT. Encoded protein: CASVGEGLQGASTDTQYF. The variable domain in full, completed from reference TRBV2 and TRBJ2-3, reads EPEVTQTPSHQVTQMGQEVILRCVPISNHLYFYWYRQILGQKVEFLVSFYNNEISEKSEIFDDQFSVERPDGSNFTLKIRSTKLEDSAMYFCASVGEGLQGASTDTQYFGPGTRLTVL.

This chain connects TRBV28 to TRBJ2-3; 10 bases fit TRBD2. J gave up 5 bases and V 4 bases, and 9 bases lay outside the gene matches. Per germline, CDR1 MDHEN and CDR2 SYDVKM. This CDR3 region has 16 residues. CDR3 residues: CASSSSGSSSGDTQYF. The CDR3 nucleotides read TGTGCCAGCAGTTCTAGCGGGAGTTCGAGTGGAGATACGCAGTATTTT.

The genes are TRBV7-9 and TRBJ1-4, with 12 bases aligning to TRBD1. Trimming at V came to 5 bases and at J to 6 bases, leaving 7 bases not matched to a gene. The CDR3 covers 16 residues. The germline V gene encodes CDR1 SEHNR and CDR2 FQNEAQ (reference sequence). As DNA, the CDR3 is TGTGCCAGCAGCCCAGGGACAGGGGGCAGTTATGAAAAACTGTTTTTT. The encoded protein is CASSPGTGGSYEKLFF. Drawing the rest from reference TRBV7-9 and TRBJ1-4, the complete variable domain is DTGVSQNPRHKITKRGQNVTFRCDPISEHNRLYWYRQTLGQGPEFLTYFQNEAQLEKSRLLSDRFSAERPKGSFSTLEIQRTEQGDSAMYLCASSPGTGGSYEKLFFGSGTQLSVL.

This rearrangement joins TRBV29-1 to TRBJ1-2; 7 bases match TRBD1. CDR1 is SQVTM, CDR2 ANQGSEA, per germline. The CDR3 runs to 13 residues. The J segment lost 3 bases and the V segment lost 7 bases, leaving 8 bases of the junction unmatched. Written as DNA, the CDR3 is TGCAGCGCCTTTGCCGGGACAGACTATGGCTACACCTTC. As protein: CSAFAGTDYGYTF.

A note on this clone: One end of the junction does not line up with germline, which may come from a read error. This rearrangement joins TRBV7-7 to TRBJ2-5; no firm D call. The germline CDR1 and CDR2 sequences are SSHAT and FNYEAQ (reference sequence). The CDR3 runs to 13 residues. CDR3: CASSSVLGETQYF. The CDR3 DNA sequence: TGTGCTAGCAGCTCGGTCTTGGGAGAGACCCAGTACTTC.

The rearrangement uses TRBV10-2 and TRBJ2-3, with D perhaps TRBD1 or TRBD2 (6 bases each). CDR1 and CDR2 (germline): WSHSY, SAAADI. The length of the CDR3 is 13 residues. Between the trimmed V and J ends, which lost 2 bases and 7 bases, there was a span of 10 bases. The CDR3 coding sequence is TGCGCCAGCAGTGAGCAGGGGACTTATACGCAGTATTTT. Its protein is CASSEQGTYTQYF.

The V call is TRBV6-6, the J call TRBJ1-5; possible D gene TRBD1, 5 bases. Trimming shortened V by 4 bases and J by 4 bases, and 11 bases separated the two germline ends. There are 14 residues in the CDR3. The germline V gene has CDR1 MNHNY and CDR2 SVGAGI (reference sequence). This CDR3 reads CASSFAGGNQPQHF. The CDR3 nucleotides are TGTGCCAGCAGTTTCGCTGGGGGGAATCAGCCCCAGCATTTT.

About this clone: The sample carries other DNA sequences with the same CDR3. The J gene is TRBJ1-1, the V gene TRBV18; weak D call: TRBD1 (6 bases). From germline, CDR1 is KGHSH and CDR2 LQKENI. Trimming stripped 3 bases from V and 5 bases from J, with 10 bases between. CDR3 length: 13 residues. The CDR3 DNA follows: TGTGCCAGCTCACCTCAGGGGAGGACTGAAGCTTTCTTT. This codes for CASSPQGRTEAFF.

The rearrangement uses TRBV7-6 and TRBJ2-7, with TRBD1 matching 8 bases. There are 17 residues in the CDR3. The trim removed 1 base at V and 5 bases at J, leaving 13 bases unmatched. The germline gives CDR1 SGHVS, CDR2 FNYEAQ. The CDR3 loop is CASSLGQRGQGPHEQYF. Written as DNA, the CDR3 is TGTGCCAGCAGCTTAGGGCAGAGAGGACAGGGCCCCCACGAGCAGTACTTC. Full variable domain (missing parts from reference TRBV7-6 and TRBJ2-7): GAGVSQSPRYKVTKRGQDVALRCDPISGHVSLYWYRQALGQGPEFLTYFNYEAQQDKSGLPNDRFSAERPEGSISTLTIQRTEQRDSAMYRCASSLGQRGQGPHEQYFGPGTRLTVT.

The J gene is TRBJ1-2, the V gene TRBV27; D unresolved. Germline loops: CDR1 MNHEY, CDR2 SMNVEV (reference sequence). This CDR3 region has 14 residues. Between the trimmed V and J ends, which lost 5 bases and 3 bases, there was a span of 13 bases. CDR3 coding DNA: TGTGCCAGCAGTCCCAATGGGTACGACTATGGCTACACCTTC. Protein sequence: CASSPNGYDYGYTF.

V usage is TRBV11-1 and J usage is TRBJ2-1; D is uncertain. The CDR3 runs to 15 residues. Trimming cost V 0 bases and J 5 bases, with 11 bases left between them. The germline V gene encodes CDR1 SGHAT and CDR2 FQDESV (reference sequence). The CDR3 bases are TGTGCCAGCAGCTTAGCTCTAGTGCCGAACAATGAGCAGTTCTTC. This sequence encodes CASSLALVPNNEQFF.

The chain links TRBV11-3 to TRBJ2-3; maybe TRBD2 (5 bases). This CDR3 contains 13 residues. Per the germline V gene, CDR1 is SGHNT and CDR2 is YENEEA. V lost 5 bases to trimming and J lost 2 bases, with 8 bases between them. The CDR3 DNA reads as TGTGCCAGCAGCCTAGCCCTCACAGATACGCAGTATTTT. Residues: CASSLALTDTQYF.

V and J are TRBV9 and TRBJ1-2; weak D call: TRBD1 (6 bases). Germline V gene lookup returns CDR1 SGDLS and CDR2 YYNGEE. The V and J ends lost 3 bases and 3 bases respectively, with 6 bases between them. This CDR3 region has 12 residues. The CDR3 reads CASSEGDYGYTF. In DNA form, the CDR3 reads TGTGCCAGCAGCGAGGGGGACTATGGCTACACCTTC.

The rearrangement joins TRBV6-5 to TRBJ2-7; D remains ambiguous. The CDR3 contains 13 residues. The V gene's germline CDR1 is MNHEY and CDR2 SVGAGI. V lost 5 bases and J 2 bases, leaving 10 bases between the germline ends. The CDR3 nucleotides read TGTGCCAGCAGTGCCCTTCTAGCCTACGAGCAGTACTTC. Residues: CASSALLAYEQYF.

Here the CDR3 reads CASSRTSGSHEQYF. The CDR3 DNA is TGTGCCAGCAGTCGGACTAGCGGGAGTCACGAGCAGTACTTC. The chain employs TRBV7-9 and TRBJ2-7, with 13 nucleotides matching TRBD2. The CDR3 loop spans 14 amino acids. J lost 5 bases, V lost 6 bases, and 4 bases had no gene match. The germline V gene has CDR1 SEHNR and CDR2 FQNEAQ (reference sequence). The complete variable domain, with remaining parts taken from reference TRBV7-9 and TRBJ2-7, reads DTGVSQNPRHKITKRGQNVTFRCDPISEHNRLYWYRQTLGQGPEFLTYFQNEAQLEKSRLLSDRFSAERPKGSFSTLEIQRTEQGDSAMYLCASSRTSGSHEQYFGPGTRLTVT.

V is TRBV2 and J is TRBJ2-5; the match to TRBD1 covers 9 bases. Germline V lookup: CDR1 SNHLY, CDR2 FYNNEI. The CDR3 is made up of 12 amino acids. V was pared by 10 bases and J by 4 bases, with 4 bases of the junction left unmatched. CDR3 residues: CANSTGGETQYF. CDR3 sequence (DNA): TGTGCCAACTCGACAGGGGGAGAGACCCAGTACTTC. Variable domain in full (rest from reference TRBV2 and TRBJ2-5): EPEVTQTPSHQVTQMGQEVILRCVPISNHLYFYWYRQILGQKVEFLVSFYNNEISEKSEIFDDQFSVERPDGSNFTLKIRSTKLEDSAMYFCANSTGGETQYFGPGTRLLVL.

V gene TRBV5-5 combines with J gene TRBJ2-7, with D perhaps matching TRBD2 (6 bases). The CDR3 length is 17 residues. Germline V gene data show CDR1 as SGHKS and CDR2 as YYEKEE (reference sequence). V lost 2 bases to trimming and J lost 2 bases, with 20 bases between them. The CDR3 spells CASSLGSGTFPTYEQYF. In DNA form, the CDR3 reads TGTGCCAGCAGCTTAGGGTCCGGGACTTTTCCGACCTACGAGCAGTACTTC.

The gene calls are TRBV10-3 and TRBJ2-7, with 15 positions matching TRBD2. Germline CDR1 ENHRY, CDR2 SYGVKD. This CDR3 has 15 amino acids. J was trimmed by 3 bases and V by 6 bases; bases with no gene match: 3. The CDR3 DNA is TGTGCCATCAGCGGACTAGCGGGAGGGGTCTACGAGCAGTACTTC. This codes for CAISGLAGGVYEQYF.